The 21 T cell receptor beta chains presented below share a single source sample, sequenced in a study of blood T cell repertoires in COVID-19. Here immunoSEQ multiplex PCR was the method, and the copy in TCRdb shows in-frame clones only, minus some. The sample records roughly 120,000 clones, approximately 70% being singletons. Sequencing was performed on peripheral blood. Source of these receptors: a woman aged 55-69 years with acute or convalescent COVID-19.

This chain connects TRBV6-5 to TRBJ1-2; D not certain. Germline V gene lookup returns CDR1 MNHEY and CDR2 SVGAGI. The CDR3 is made up of 15 amino acids. Trimming removed 2 bases at V and 8 bases at J, with 18 bases between. The CDR3 DNA reads TGTGCCAGCAGTTACCTTCCAGATCTGACATACGGCTACACCTTC. Translated: CASSYLPDLTYGYTF.

This chain connects TRBV7-9 to TRBJ2-1; D may be TRBD2 (5 bases). CDR1 and CDR2 from the germline V gene are SEHNR and FQNEAQ (reference sequence). The CDR3 has 12 residues. The ends were cut back, 2 bases at V and 9 bases at J, with 8 bases in the middle. The CDR3 DNA reads TGTGCCAGCAGCTTAAGCGGTAGTGAGCAGTTCTTC. The encoded protein is CASSLSGSEQFF.

The chain employs TRBV6-8 and TRBJ1-4; 7 bases fit TRBD1. The J segment lost 8 bases and the V segment lost 6 bases, leaving 9 bases of the junction unmatched. CDR3 size: 14 residues. Germline CDR1 MNHGY, CDR2 SAAAGT. This CDR3 is CASRSRGSCEKLFF. The DNA for the CDR3 is TGTGCCAGCAGGTCCAGGGGGTCTTGCGAAAAACTGTTTTTT.

The chain carries TRBV29-1 and TRBJ2-2; 7 bases are shared with TRBD2. The CDR3 loop spans 14 amino acids. Germline V gene lookup returns CDR1 SQVTM and CDR2 ANQGSEA. The ends lost 7 bases at V and 0 bases at J; junction bases unmatched: 5. In nucleotides, the CDR3 is TGCAGCGCCCGACGGGGGGCGAACACCGGGGAGCTGTTTTTT. Translating it yields CSARRGANTGELFF.

V gene TRBV23-1 combines with J gene TRBJ2-3, with a possible D match to TRBD2 (6 bases). TRBV23-1 belongs to the ORF category, with a function that is uncertain. Trimming cost V 11 bases and J 6 bases, with 21 bases left between them. This CDR3 spans 14 amino acids. CDR3 in amino acids: CAGSPLGGWDTQYF. CDR3 bases: TGCGCCGGGTCCCCACTAGGAGGGTGGGATACGCAGTATTTT.

The gene calls are TRBV27 and TRBJ2-3; 13 bases agree with TRBD2. In germline, CDR1 is MNHEY, CDR2 SMNVEV (reference sequence). The CDR3 is 17 amino acids. J was trimmed by 2 bases and V by 10 bases; bases with no gene match: 12. The CDR3 coding sequence is TGTGCCACCCGACCCCGACTAGCGGGGGGTAACACAGATACGCAGTATTTT. This gives the protein CATRPRLAGGNTDTQYF.

V usage is TRBV19 and J usage is TRBJ1-5; D gene ambiguous. Trimming stripped 6 bases from V and 0 bases from J, with 12 bases between. CDR1 is LNHDA and CDR2 is SQIVND in the germline V gene (reference sequence). The CDR3 covers 15 residues. CDR3 amino acids: CASSPWAISNQPQHF. CDR3 sequence (DNA): TGTGCCAGTAGCCCGTGGGCAATTAGCAATCAGCCCCAGCATTTT.

The chain couples TRBV7-2 to TRBJ2-7; 11 bases are a match to TRBD1. This CDR3 has 15 amino acids. J was trimmed by 2 bases and V by 1 base; bases with no gene match: 1. Germline CDR1 reads SGHTA; CDR2 reads FQGNSA. The CDR3 spells CASSLGTGGAYEQYF. CDR3 bases: TGTGCCAGCAGCTTAGGGACAGGGGGCGCCTACGAGCAGTACTTC. The whole variable domain, filled in from reference TRBV7-2 and TRBJ2-7, reads GAGVSQSPSNKVTEKGKDVELRCDPISGHTALYWYRQSLGQGLEFLIYFQGNSAPDKSGLPSDRFSAERTGGSVSTLTIQRTQQEDSAVYLCASSLGTGGAYEQYFGPGTRLTVT.

This clone was seen only a few times. The chain is built from TRBV5-1 and TRBJ1-1, with 7 bases matching TRBD1. The CDR3 covers 15 residues. Losses at the gene ends were 4 bases for V and 5 bases for J; bases not matched to a gene: 11. CDR1 and CDR2 (germline): SGHRS, YFSETQ. This chain's CDR3 is CASSRDSFSGTEAFF. The CDR3 bases are TGCGCCAGCAGCCGGGACAGTTTTTCGGGTACTGAAGCTTTCTTT.

This clone appeared a single time. The chain links TRBV27 to TRBJ1-6, with D maybe TRBD1 (6 bases). V was cut by 2 bases and J by 6 bases, with 11 bases left in between. This CDR3 region has 15 residues. CDR1 and CDR2 (germline): MNHEY, SMNVEV (reference sequence). The CDR3 is CASSLKGEPNSPLHF. CDR3 coding DNA: TGTGCCAGCAGTTTAAAGGGGGAGCCTAATTCACCCCTCCACTTT.

The rearrangement links TRBV4-1 to TRBJ2-7; TRBD2 matches at 8 bases. With V trimmed by 0 bases and J by 7 bases, 11 bases remained unmatched. Germline assignment: CDR1 MGHRA and CDR2 YSYEKL. The CDR3 has 16 amino acids. The CDR3 nucleotides read TGCGCCAGCAGCCAAGATATACGAGCGGGGGCAGGAGAGCAGTACTTC. It specifies CASSQDIRAGAGEQYF.

The chain carries TRBV10-2 and TRBJ2-5; D gene unclear. This CDR3 region has 15 residues. Germline CDR1 reads WSHSY; CDR2 reads SAAADI. Trimming stripped 2 bases from V and 4 bases from J, with 14 bases between. CDR3 sequence: CASSEETLRVETQYF. CDR3 bases: TGCGCCAGCAGTGAGGAGACTCTTCGAGTAGAGACCCAGTACTTC.

The gene calls are TRBV18 and TRBJ2-1; 9 bases map to TRBD1. CDR3 length: 14 amino acids. The V segment lost 10 bases and the J segment 7 bases; nucleotides outside the gene matches: 11. Per germline, CDR1 KGHSH and CDR2 LQKENI. The CDR3 DNA reads TGTGCCACAAAATCCGGGACAGGGAAGAATGAGCAGTTCTTC. Translated, it gives CATKSGTGKNEQFF. The whole variable domain, filled in from reference TRBV18 and TRBJ2-1, reads NAGVMQNPRHLVRRRGQEARLRCSPMKGHSHVYWYRQLPEEGLKFMVYLQKENIIDESGMPKERFSAEFPKEGPSILRIQQVVRGDSAAYFCATKSGTGKNEQFFGPGTRLTVL.

The chain has TRBV7-3 and TRBJ2-1, with 13 bases identical to TRBD2. Losses at the gene ends were 4 bases for V and 2 bases for J; bases not matched to a gene: 11. The CDR3 consists of 19 residues. CDR1 is SGHTA, CDR2 FQGTGA, per germline. CDR3 nucleotides: TGTGCCAGCAGCTCCCCACCACGGACTAGCGGGGGAACCTACAATGAGCAGTTCTTC. Translation: CASSSPPRTSGGTYNEQFF.

The genes are TRBV27 and TRBJ2-7; D gene uncertain. There are 13 residues in the CDR3. V lost 7 bases and J 5 bases, leaving 15 bases between the germline ends. Germline CDR1 reads MNHEY; CDR2 reads SMNVEV (reference sequence). CDR3 amino acids: CASKPGAPHEQYF. DNA for the CDR3: TGTGCCAGCAAACCCGGAGCCCCTCACGAGCAGTACTTC.

In its sample, this clone was seen a few times. V usage is TRBV28 and J usage is TRBJ2-3; the D gene is possibly TRBD2 (6 bases). Trimming removed 3 bases from V and 3 bases from J, with 10 bases in between. This CDR3 is built from 14 residues. Per germline, CDR1 MDHEN and CDR2 SYDVKM. This CDR3 reads CASSFLSGTDTQYF. For the CDR3, the DNA is TGTGCCAGCAGTTTTCTTAGCGGAACAGATACGCAGTATTTT.

The chain joins TRBV6-5 to TRBJ2-3; no firm D call. Trimming removed 7 bases from V and 2 bases from J, with 4 bases in between. CDR3 length equals 11 residues. Germline CDR1 is MNHEY and CDR2 is SVGAGI. CDR3 DNA: TGTGCCAGCACTAACACAGATACGCAGTATTTT. Translating it yields CASTNTDTQYF.

This chain connects TRBV7-9 to TRBJ1-1, with no clear D. In germline, CDR1 is SEHNR, CDR2 FQNEAQ (reference sequence). The CDR3 runs 18 residues. Trimming cost V 2 bases and J 1 base, with 20 bases left between them. The CDR3 nucleotides read TGTGCCAGCAGCTTATGGTTCTGGACTGGTCCTGGGAACACTGAAGCTTTCTTT. This encodes CASSLWFWTGPGNTEAFF.

CDR3 in DNA: TGTGCCAGCAGTTTGCCGGGACAGGGGAATGAAAAACTGTTTTTT. Translated: CASSLPGQGNEKLFF. The rearrangement joins TRBV28 to TRBJ1-4; TRBD1 matches 10 bases. With 3 bases clipped from V and 5 bases from J, the junction kept 3 bases outside the gene matches. The CDR3 length is 15 residues. Per the germline V gene, CDR1 is MDHEN and CDR2 is SYDVKM. Full variable domain (rest looked up from reference TRBV28 and TRBJ1-4): DVKVTQSSRYLVKRTGEKVFLECVQDMDHENMFWYRQDPGLGLRLIYFSYDVKMKEKGDIPEGYSVSREKKERFSLILESASTNQTSMYLCASSLPGQGNEKLFFGSGTQLSVL.

The chain is built from TRBV19 and TRBJ1-6; possibly TRBD1 for D (6 bases). The V end was cut by 6 bases, the J end by 7 bases, with 19 bases between. Looked up from germline, CDR1 is LNHDA and CDR2 is SQIVND (reference sequence). CDR3 length: 16 residues. The DNA for the CDR3 is TGTGCCAGTAGACGATATGATACAGGGCCGAATTCACCCCTCCACTTT. Translation: CASRRYDTGPNSPLHF. The full variable domain, in which reference TRBV19 and TRBJ1-6 provide the parts outside the CDR3, is DGGITQSPKYLFRKEGQNVTLSCEQNLNHDAMYWYRQDPGQGLRLIYYSQIVNDFQKGDIAEGYSVSREKKESFPLTVTSAQKNPTAFYLCASRRYDTGPNSPLHFGNGTRLTVT.

The rearrangement uses TRBV3-1 (or the pseudogene TRBV3-2) and TRBJ2-6; no reliable D call. Germline V gene data show CDR1 as LGHDT and CDR2 as YNNKEL (reference sequence). This CDR3 has 16 amino acids. Trimming pared 4 bases from V and 4 bases from J, leaving 14 bases between. The CDR3 reads CASSPYSGSGANVLTF. The CDR3 bases are TGTGCCAGCAGCCCCTACAGTGGGTCCGGGGCCAACGTCCTGACTTTC.